The 32 T cell receptor beta chains presented below share a single source sample, sequenced in a study of T cell responses to AZD1222 COVID-19 vaccine. TCRdb's copy holds only in-frame clones and misses some; the assay was immunoSEQ multiplex PCR. The sample records 95,000 to 120,000 clones, around 88% being singletons. The sequenced sample was peripheral blood, obtained 28 days after the second AZD1222 dose. These receptors all come from an adult who received the AZD1222 COVID-19 vaccine.

This chain uses TRBV6-5 with TRBJ2-2; 10 positions agree with TRBD2. CDR1 and CDR2 from the germline V gene are MNHEY and SVGAGI. V was pared by 3 bases and J by 1 base, with 2 bases of the junction left unmatched. The CDR3 is made up of 16 amino acids. The CDR3 region is CASSYRLAGNTGELFF. DNA of the CDR3: TGTGCCAGCAGTTATAGACTAGCGGGGAACACCGGGGAGCTGTTTTTT.

The chain is built from TRBV7-3 and TRBJ2-2; 7 bases align to TRBD1. Germline loops: CDR1 SGHTA, CDR2 FQGTGA. This CDR3 comprises 18 residues. V was clipped by 4 bases and J by 0 bases; unmatched bases: 11. CDR3 protein: CASSSRAGGRANTGELFF. The CDR3 DNA reads as TGTGCCAGCAGCTCCCGAGCAGGGGGTCGGGCGAACACCGGGGAGCTGTTTTTT.

This chain connects TRBV4-3 to TRBJ1-4; 7 bases are a match to TRBD1. Germline V gives CDR1 LGHNA, CDR2 YSLEER. CDR3 length: 15 residues. The chain's CDR3 is CPTSPGGGPPEKLFF. The CDR3 DNA sequence: TGCCCCACCAGCCCAGGGGGGGGGCCACCTGAAAAACTGTTTTTT.

J is TRBJ2-7 and V is TRBV10-1; 9 nucleotides agree with TRBD1. CDR3 length: 15 amino acids. Germline V CDR1 and CDR2: WNHNN, SYGVQD (reference sequence). The ends lost 8 bases at V and 3 bases at J; junction bases unmatched: 11. CDR3 protein: CASCSGTGRSYEQYF. The CDR3 coding sequence is TGCGCCAGCTGTTCGGGGACAGGGAGAAGCTACGAGCAGTACTTC.

The genes are TRBV9 and TRBJ1-6; 7 nucleotides align to TRBD1. Germline V lookup: CDR1 SGDLS, CDR2 YYNGEE. CDR3 size: 15 residues. Trimming removed 3 bases from V and 7 bases from J; junction bases left unmatched: 7. The CDR3 DNA reads as TGTGCCAGCAGCGCGACGGGGACAGTAAATTCACCCCTCCACTTT. Amino acid sequence: CASSATGTVNSPLHF.

CDR3 DNA: TGTGCCAGCAGCTTCGAAGAGACCCAGTACTTC. It is translated as CASSFEETQYF. The chain recombines TRBV5-6 with TRBJ2-5; the D is unclear. The CDR3 runs 11 residues. The V gene lost 2 bases and the J gene lost 3 bases, with 2 bases spanning the gap. CDR1 SGHDT and CDR2 YYEEEE come from the germline V gene.

V usage is TRBV18 and J usage is TRBJ1-1, with D uncertain. With 3 bases removed from V and 3 bases from J, the gap between germline ends came to 5 bases. The CDR3 has 12 residues. Germline-derived CDR1 and CDR2 are KGHSH and LQKENI. As DNA, the CDR3 is TGTGCCAGCTCACCTTCATACACTGAAGCTTTCTTT. Translated: CASSPSYTEAFF.

V and J are TRBV7-2 and TRBJ1-2; the match to TRBD1 covers 11 bases. This CDR3 has 13 residues. V trimming: 4 bases; J trimming: 7 bases; junction bases outside the gene matches: 2. The germline V gene encodes CDR1 SGHTA and CDR2 FQGNSA. CDR3 protein: CASSSGTGGGYTF. CDR3 sequence (DNA): TGTGCCAGCAGCTCCGGGACAGGGGGTGGCTACACCTTC.

The CDR3 nucleotides read TGTGCCAGTAGTATTCAAGGGGCAAGAGGTGAAAAACTGTTTTTT. It yields the protein CASSIQGARGEKLFF. The chain combines TRBV19 with TRBJ1-4, with D perhaps TRBD1 (5 bases). Per the germline V gene, CDR1 is LNHDA and CDR2 is SQIVND (reference sequence). The V end was cut by 3 bases, the J end by 7 bases, with 15 bases between. The CDR3 totals 15 residues.

J is TRBJ2-3 and V is TRBV28; 9 nucleotides align to TRBD2. This CDR3 contains 18 residues. Losses at the gene ends were 1 base for V and 6 bases for J; bases not matched to a gene: 14. CDR1 and CDR2 from the germline V gene are MDHEN and SYDVKM. CDR3 sequence reads: CASSLLASGAPFGDTQYF. The CDR3 bases are TGTGCCAGCAGTTTATTAGCTAGCGGGGCCCCCTTTGGGGATACGCAGTATTTT.

In this sample, this clone turned up a few times. The genes are TRBV10-3 and TRBJ1-2, with 7 bases identical to TRBD1. This CDR3 region has 14 residues. Trimming removed 6 bases from V and 7 bases from J; junction bases left unmatched: 11. Germline V gene sequence: CDR1 ENHRY, CDR2 SYGVKD. CDR3 protein: CAIRRDRGYTGYTF. As DNA, the CDR3 is TGTGCCATCAGGCGGGACAGAGGGTACACTGGCTACACCTTC.

Comments on this clone: A junction boundary mismatches the germline segment, possibly from a read error. The chain combines TRBV7-2 with TRBJ1-1, with 7 bases matching TRBD1. From germline, CDR1 is SGHTA and CDR2 FQGNSA. The CDR3 is made up of 12 amino acids. CDR3 coding DNA: TGTGCCAGCAGCCTACAGGGGAGGCCCCAGGCGTTT. It encodes CASSLQGRPQAF.

The chain combines TRBV19 with TRBJ1-4; the D gene is possibly TRBD1 (5 bases). CDR1 and CDR2 (germline): LNHDA, SQIVND (reference sequence). The CDR3 spans 12 residues. V lost 6 bases and J lost 7, with 9 bases in between. CDR3 loop: CASRSGSEKLFF. The CDR3 coding sequence is TGTGCCAGTAGGTCAGGGAGTGAAAAACTGTTTTTT.

The chain carries TRBV7-2 and TRBJ1-5; D not resolved. This CDR3 contains 16 residues. The V gene lost 5 bases and the J gene lost 5 bases, with 19 bases spanning the gap. CDR1 SGHTA and CDR2 FQGNSA come from the germline V gene. The CDR3 here is CASSPRRSGTHQPQHF. Written as DNA, the CDR3 is TGTGCCAGCAGCCCCCGTAGATCCGGAACCCATCAGCCCCAGCATTTT.

The chain combines TRBV12-3 or TRBV12-4 with TRBJ1-1; no reliable D call. The germline V and J ends were trimmed by 8 bases and 6 bases, with 7 bases remaining between them. CDR3 length: 10 residues. The CDR3 region is CASGNPEAFF. The CDR3 DNA follows: TGTGCCAGCGGCAATCCTGAAGCTTTCTTT.

In nucleotides, the CDR3 is TGTGCCAGCAGTTACTCTGGGGGGGTAGGTGAAAAACTGTTTTTT. This encodes CASSYSGGVGEKLFF. The chain combines TRBV6-5 with TRBJ1-4, with D tentatively TRBD1 (5 bases). V was clipped by 0 bases and J by 7 bases, with 12 bases between them. CDR1 is MNHEY and CDR2 is SVGAGI in the germline V gene. This CDR3 is built from 15 residues.

The rearrangement links TRBV19 to TRBJ1-5; D possibly corresponds to TRBD1 (5 bases). V lost 3 bases, J lost 6 bases, and 15 bases lay in between. CDR3 length equals 15 residues. The V gene's germline CDR1 is LNHDA and CDR2 SQIVND (reference sequence). In DNA, the CDR3 is TGTGCCAGTAGTATCGCGGCGGGGGAGAGTCAGCCCCAGCATTTT. Its translation: CASSIAAGESQPQHF.

This clone has more than one count but fewer than ten. Written as DNA, the CDR3 is TGTGCCAGCAGCTTAGGAGGGGTGAACTATGGCTACACCTTC. It codes for CASSLGGVNYGYTF. The rearrangement links TRBV7-2 to TRBJ1-2; perhaps TRBD1 as D (5 bases). CDR3 size: 14 residues. Deletions cut 1 base from V and 2 bases from J, with 8 bases between. Per germline, CDR1 SGHTA and CDR2 FQGNSA.

V gene TRBV12-3 or TRBV12-4 combines with J gene TRBJ2-7, with D perhaps assigned TRBD1 or TRBD2 (5 bases each). This CDR3 contains 13 residues. Trimming took 3 bases from V and 4 from J, leaving 10 bases between them. The DNA of the CDR3 is TGTGCCAGCAGTTTTCGGGGCCTGTACGAGCAGTACTTC. Translation gives CASSFRGLYEQYF.

Only a few counts were recorded for this clone. The V gene is TRBV19, the J gene TRBJ1-5, with D possibly TRBD1 on 6 matching bases. The germline V gene has CDR1 LNHDA and CDR2 SQIVND (reference sequence). The CDR3 runs to 16 residues. Trimming left V 6 bases short and J 2 bases short, with 17 bases between. The CDR3 loop reads CASRETGAVRNQPQHF. The DNA of the CDR3 is TGTGCCAGTAGGGAGACAGGCGCAGTTCGCAATCAGCCCCAGCATTTT.

The V and J genes are TRBV6-2 or TRBV6-3 and TRBJ1-2, with a weak D call TRBD1 (5 bases). The V end lost 4 bases, the J end lost 8 bases, and 17 bases lay between the germline ends. Looked up from germline, CDR1 is MNHEY and CDR2 is SVGEGT. The CDR3 is 14 amino acids. The CDR3 sequence: CASSSRELTGGYTF. CDR3 nucleotide sequence: TGTGCCAGCAGTTCCAGGGAGCTAACTGGGGGCTACACCTTC.

The V gene is TRBV12-3 or TRBV12-4, the J gene TRBJ2-3, with D hard to call. The CDR3 runs 13 residues. V was trimmed by 3 bases and J by 3 bases, leaving 7 bases between them. The CDR3 is CASSLVQTDTQYF. CDR3 sequence (DNA): TGTGCCAGCAGTTTGGTCCAGACAGATACGCAGTATTTT.

The V and J genes are TRBV27 and TRBJ1-1, with 10 bases fitting TRBD1. V dropped 2 bases and J dropped 4; count of bases not matched to a gene: 4. CDR1 and CDR2 from the germline V gene are MNHEY and SMNVEV (reference sequence). The CDR3 runs 15 residues. CDR3 coding DNA: TGTGCCAGCAGTTTACTCGGACAGGGGGGCACTGAAGCTTTCTTT. Amino acid sequence: CASSLLGQGGTEAFF.

CDR3 protein: CASSLQGAVYGYTF. The CDR3 DNA follows: TGTGCCAGCAGCTTGCAGGGGGCTGTCTATGGCTACACCTTC. The V call is TRBV5-6, the J call TRBJ1-2; 8 bases match TRBD1. CDR1 is SGHDT, CDR2 YYEEEE, per germline. CDR3 size: 14 residues. V gave up 1 base and J gave up 4 bases; unmatched junction bases: 3.

As DNA, the CDR3 is TGCGCCAGCAGTTCCGACGGGAGCTCTGGGGCCAACGTCCTGACTTTC. Translation: CASSSDGSSGANVLTF. The chain links TRBV4-3 to TRBJ2-6; possibly TRBD2 for D (6 bases). Between the trimmed V and J ends, which lost 6 bases and 0 bases, there was a span of 12 bases. This CDR3 is 16 amino acids long. Germline CDR1 LGHNA, CDR2 YSLEER.

This clone has only one observation. V and J are TRBV10-1 and TRBJ1-1; 7 bases map to TRBD1. The CDR3 is 13 residues long. J was trimmed by 5 bases and V by 2 bases; bases with no gene match: 2. Germline CDR1 WNHNN, CDR2 SYGVQD (reference sequence). The CDR3 nucleotides are TGCGCCAGCAGTGAGGTGACAGGGACTGAAGCTTTCTTT. This gives the protein CASSEVTGTEAFF.

The chain recombines TRBV6-1 with TRBJ2-3, with D perhaps matching TRBD1 or TRBD2 (7 bases each). The V gene lost 3 bases and the J gene lost 3 bases, with 19 bases spanning the gap. This CDR3 has 17 amino acids. The germline CDR1 and CDR2 sequences are MNHNS and SASEGT. For the CDR3, the DNA is TGTGCCAGCAGTGACTTGGTATGGCAGGGGGGGACAGATACGCAGTATTTT. As protein: CASSDLVWQGGTDTQYF.

This chain connects TRBV3-1 (or the pseudogene TRBV3-2) to TRBJ2-7, with TRBD1 matching 9 bases. The CDR3 has 17 residues. Trimming took 0 bases from V and 4 from J; bases not matched to a gene: 10. Per germline, CDR1 LGHDT and CDR2 YNNKEL (reference sequence). The CDR3 is CASSQEEDAGQGYEQYF. The CDR3 bases are TGTGCCAGCAGCCAAGAAGAAGATGCGGGACAGGGATACGAGCAGTACTTC.

This chain connects TRBV18 to TRBJ2-3, with 7 positions matching TRBD1. The germline V gene encodes CDR1 KGHSH and CDR2 LQKENI. This CDR3 contains 14 residues. Trimming at V came to 3 bases and at J to 2 bases, leaving 2 bases not matched to a gene. CDR3 sequence: CASSPDRTTDTQYF. The CDR3 coding sequence is TGTGCCAGCTCACCGGACAGGACCACAGATACGCAGTATTTT.

The rearrangement uses TRBV14 and TRBJ2-2, with TRBD1 identical over 7 bases. Germline trimming cut 1 base from V and 4 bases from J; bases unmatched to any gene: 3. Germline CDR1 and CDR2: SGHDN and FVKESK. The length of the CDR3 is 15 residues. The CDR3 DNA follows: TGTGCCAGCAGCCAAGTTGCAGGGGGCACCGGGGAGCTGTTTTTT. This sequence encodes CASSQVAGGTGELFF.

This sequence joins TRBV27 and TRBJ1-5, with D uncertain. Germline CDR1 and CDR2: MNHEY and SMNVEV (reference sequence). V lost 2 bases to trimming and J lost 0 bases, with 23 bases between them. The CDR3 length is 20 residues. The CDR3 is CASSLEAVEAIKHSNQPQHF. CDR3 DNA: TGTGCCAGCAGTTTAGAGGCCGTTGAGGCTATCAAGCATAGCAATCAGCCCCAGCATTTT.

The chain recombines TRBV5-5 with TRBJ1-2; D may be TRBD1 (5 bases). V was shortened by 5 bases and J by 4 bases, with 15 bases between the two germline ends. This CDR3 region has 14 residues. Germline V gene data show CDR1 as SGHKS and CDR2 as YYEKEE (reference sequence). Written as DNA, the CDR3 is TGTGCCAGCAGGGGCGGGACGGTTGGCTATGGCTACACCTTC. This sequence encodes CASRGGTVGYGYTF.